One and the same sample provided the 11 T cell receptor beta chains below, sequenced in a study of T cell changes during pregnancy in multiple sclerosis. Profiling relied on immunoSEQ multiplex PCR, and the TCRdb table lists in-frame clones only, not all of them. Here the sample spans under 45,000 clones, about 88% being singletons. Sequenced material: CD4+ T cells from peripheral blood mononuclear cells, taken in the first trimester of pregnancy. Receptor source: a female donor with multiple sclerosis, enrolled in a pregnancy study.

This chain uses TRBV15 with TRBJ2-5, with D possibly being TRBD2 (6 bases). V was clipped by 4 bases and J by 2 bases, with 14 bases between them. The CDR3 consists of 15 residues. Per the germline V gene, CDR1 is LNHNV and CDR2 is YYDKDF (reference sequence). Written as DNA, the CDR3 is TGTGCCACCAGCACATTCGGGACTCTTCAAGAGACCCAGTACTTC. Its translation: CATSTFGTLQETQYF.

The chain has TRBV5-6 and TRBJ2-7; D remains unclear. V was pared by 0 bases and J by 1 base, with 11 bases between. The CDR3 sequence is 15 residues long. Germline V gives CDR1 SGHDT, CDR2 YYEEEE. For the CDR3, the DNA is TGTGCCAGCAGCTTGGGCCCGGCAGGATCCTACGAGCAGTACTTC. As protein: CASSLGPAGSYEQYF.

The J gene is TRBJ2-7, the V gene TRBV7-6; 9 positions match TRBD1. V lost 1 base, J lost 6 bases, and 4 bases stayed unmatched. The CDR3 totals 14 residues. Germline CDR1 reads SGHVS; CDR2 reads FNYEAQ. CDR3 DNA sequence: TGTGCCAGCAGCTTAGGGGGACAGGGTGGCGAGCAGTACTTC. It is translated as CASSLGGQGGEQYF.

This chain uses TRBV11-1 with TRBJ2-7, with D possibly TRBD1 on 6 matching bases. Germline CDR1 reads SGHAT; CDR2 reads FQDESV (reference sequence). The germline V and J ends were trimmed by 2 bases and 7 bases, with 27 bases remaining between them. This CDR3 is 18 amino acids long. As DNA, the CDR3 is TGTGCCAGCAGCTTAACTCTCTACCCGGGACACAGCCTCCGTGAGCAGTACTTC. It translates to CASSLTLYPGHSLREQYF.

V usage is TRBV30 and J usage is TRBJ2-1, with 11 bases that match TRBD2. The V gene end was trimmed by 1 base and the J gene end by 14 bases; junction bases not matched to a gene: 10. Per the germline V gene, CDR1 is GTSNPN and CDR2 is SVGIG (reference sequence). The CDR3 runs to 14 residues. The CDR3 region is CAWSGLAGHVGEFF. DNA for the CDR3: TGTGCCTGGAGTGGACTAGCGGGGCATGTTGGGGAGTTCTTC.

The chain couples TRBV28 to TRBJ2-2, with 7 bases identical to TRBD1. After removal of 7 bases from V and 3 bases from J, the junction contained 8 bases not matched to a gene. Germline V gene sequence: CDR1 MDHEN, CDR2 SYDVKM. The CDR3 extends over 15 amino acids. CDR3 nucleotide sequence: TGTGCCAGCAAATTGGGGGACAGACACACCGGGGAGCTGTTTTTT. Translating gives CASKLGDRHTGELFF.

Here the CDR3 DNA reads TGTGCCAGCAGCCTGATCCGGGGCACAGATACGCAGTATTTT. This gives the protein CASSLIRGTDTQYF. The chain carries TRBV5-5 and TRBJ2-3, with D hard to call. CDR3 length: 14 amino acids. The V end was cut by 4 bases, the J end by 1 base, with 10 bases between. Germline V gene data show CDR1 as SGHKS and CDR2 as YYEKEE (reference sequence).

This chain connects TRBV14 to TRBJ2-2, with D perhaps TRBD2 (7 bases). The CDR3 covers 17 residues. Germline V gene sequence: CDR1 SGHDN, CDR2 FVKESK. Trimming stripped 1 base from V and 0 bases from J, with 12 bases between. DNA of the CDR3: TGTGCCAGCAGCCAAGGAGGGGGGGCGGCGAACACCGGGGAGCTGTTTTTT. Residues: CASSQGGGAANTGELFF.

The chain is built from TRBV9 and TRBJ2-1; 12 bases fit TRBD2. V shed 4 bases, J shed 6 bases, and the junction held 5 bases outside the gene matches. This CDR3 region has 15 residues. CDR1 and CDR2 (germline): SGDLS, YYNGEE. CDR3 sequence reads: CASSFRLAGANEQFF. In DNA, the CDR3 is TGTGCCAGCAGCTTCCGACTAGCGGGAGCCAATGAGCAGTTCTTC.

V gene TRBV25-1 combines with J gene TRBJ2-3, with a weak D call TRBD2 (6 bases). CDR3 size: 13 residues. CDR1 and CDR2 from the germline V gene are MGHDK and SYGVNS. V lost 8 bases and J lost 4, with 13 bases in between. CDR3 protein: CASWAGFPDTQYF. The CDR3 DNA sequence: TGTGCCAGCTGGGCGGGGTTCCCAGATACGCAGTATTTT.

This chain joins TRBV5-6 and TRBJ2-2, with a possible D match to TRBD2 (5 bases). Trimming took off 0 bases at V and 1 base at J, with 13 bases between the two ends. The germline V gene has CDR1 SGHDT and CDR2 YYEEEE. This CDR3 comprises 17 residues. The chain's CDR3 is CASSLGETRLNTGELFF. In DNA form, the CDR3 reads TGTGCCAGCAGCTTGGGGGAGACCCGTTTGAACACCGGGGAGCTGTTTTTT.